The 11 T cell receptor beta chains below were found in one sample sequenced in a study of cytomegalovirus exposure and HLA in healthy donors (dated by TCRdb to 2016 to 2017). Library construction relied on the immunoSEQ multiplex PCR assay. For the multiplex PCR, a mixture combining 60 forward primers for TCR Vbeta segments and 13 reverse primers for TCR Jbeta segments was used. As stored in TCRdb, this immuneACCESS dataset retains in-frame rearrangements with V and J assigned. A fraction of the clones does not appear; measured against another copy, unresolved V genes explain less than half of the discrepancy, and the remainder lacks a known reason. The sample table records tens of thousands of clones. In total, the top ten clones hold over 1.5% of the sample. The specimen sequenced was PBMCs. Every receptor here comes from a woman aged 25-40 years in good health and CMV-seronegative.

The rearrangement uses TRBV9 and TRBJ2-5; 10 bases agree with TRBD2. Germline V gene data show CDR1 as SGDLS and CDR2 as YYNGEE. After removal of 2 bases from V and 4 bases from J, the junction contained 5 bases not matched to a gene. The CDR3 is 15 amino acids. CDR3 in amino acids: CASSVEAGGRETQYF. The CDR3 bases are TGTGCCAGCAGCGTGGAAGCGGGAGGGCGAGAGACCCAGTACTTC.

V usage is TRBV5-8 and J usage is TRBJ2-7; 9 bases map to TRBD1. The CDR3 has 14 amino acids. Germline CDR1 and CDR2: SGHTS and YDEGEE. Trimming at V came to 0 bases and at J to 12 bases, leaving 10 bases not matched to a gene. This CDR3 is CASSLVSGQGVSYF. CDR3 nucleotides: TGTGCCAGCAGCTTGGTATCGGGACAGGGAGTTTCGTACTTC.

The V gene is TRBV28, the J gene TRBJ1-5; TRBD1 matches at 7 bases. V was clipped by 8 bases and J by 4 bases; unmatched bases: 5. CDR3 size: 13 residues. Germline V gene lookup returns CDR1 MDHEN and CDR2 SYDVKM. This CDR3 reads CASLQGWNQPQHF. CDR3 DNA: TGTGCCAGCCTACAGGGGTGGAATCAGCCCCAGCATTTT.

The chain couples TRBV7-6 to TRBJ2-5; 7 positions agree with TRBD2. Gene TRBJ2-7 matches the end of the DNA better, so the J call may be wrong. This CDR3 is 14 amino acids long. Germline V gene sequence: CDR1 SGHVS, CDR2 FNYEAQ. CDR3: CASSNGGSLYEQYF. CDR3 DNA: TGTGCCAGCAGCAATGGCGGGAGCTTATACGAGCAGTACTTC.

The V gene is TRBV9, the J gene TRBJ2-3; D uncertain. This CDR3 is built from 12 residues. V was cut by 3 bases and J by 3 bases, with 5 bases left in between. Looked up from germline, CDR1 is SGDLS and CDR2 is YYNGEE. CDR3 sequence (DNA): TGTGCCAGCAGCGGAGATACAGATACGCAGTATTTT. Its translation is CASSGDTDTQYF.

The V and J genes are TRBV7-3 and TRBJ1-5; tentative D call: TRBD1 (5 bases). This CDR3 has 20 residues. Germline V gene sequence: CDR1 SGHTA, CDR2 FQGTGA. Deletions cut 1 base from V and 0 bases from J, with 22 bases between. CDR3 residues: CASSLSGGVAGPYSNQPQHF. The DNA for the CDR3 is TGTGCCAGCAGCTTAAGTGGTGGGGTTGCAGGGCCTTATAGCAATCAGCCCCAGCATTTT.

The rearrangement uses TRBV28 and TRBJ2-4, with TRBD1 matching over 11 bases. The length of the CDR3 is 15 residues. Unmatched junction bases numbered 10, after V lost 6 bases and J lost 9 bases. From germline, CDR1 is MDHEN and CDR2 SYDVKM. The chain's CDR3 is CASSHGTGGGGIQYF. CDR3 DNA: TGTGCCAGCAGCCACGGGACAGGGGGAGGAGGCATTCAGTACTTC.

V and J are TRBV5-1 and TRBJ2-1; D not resolved. The CDR3 length is 11 residues. The V gene's germline CDR1 is SGHRS and CDR2 YFSETQ. V dropped 4 bases and J dropped 9 bases, with 8 bases sitting between them. As DNA, the CDR3 is TGCGCCAGCAGCGCCGGAGTTGAGCAGTTCTTC. It translates to CASSAGVEQFF. The whole variable domain, remainder taken from reference TRBV5-1 and TRBJ2-1, is KAGVTQTPRYLIKTRGQQVTLSCSPISGHRSVSWYQQTPGQGLQFLFEYFSETQRNKGNFPGRFSGRQFSNSRSEMNVSTLELGDSALYLCASSAGVEQFFGPGTRLTVL.

This sequence joins TRBV6-5 and TRBJ1-2; D possibly corresponds to TRBD1 (6 bases). Trimming removed 3 bases at V and 2 bases at J, with 7 bases between. The CDR3 is made up of 13 amino acids. Germline V gene lookup returns CDR1 MNHEY and CDR2 SVGAGI. The CDR3 spells CASSYGQNYGYTF. DNA of the CDR3: TGTGCCAGCAGTTATGGACAGAACTATGGCTACACCTTC.

DNA for the CDR3: TGTGCCAGCAGCCGGGGGGCCTCGTACAATGAGCAGTTCTTC. It encodes CASSRGASYNEQFF. The chain combines TRBV6-6 with TRBJ2-1, with D maybe TRBD2 (7 bases). This CDR3 region has 14 residues. The V end was cut by 6 bases, the J end by 4 bases, with 13 bases between. Germline assignment: CDR1 MNHNY and CDR2 SVGAGI (reference sequence).

V gene TRBV5-4 combines with J gene TRBJ1-1; D might be TRBD1 (5 bases). Trimming stripped 4 bases from V and 3 bases from J, with 16 bases between. Germline CDR1 SGHNT, CDR2 YYREEE (reference sequence). CDR3 length equals 15 residues. This CDR3 is CASSPSQGRHTEAFF. CDR3 in DNA: TGTGCCAGCAGCCCGTCGCAGGGAAGACACACTGAAGCTTTCTTT.